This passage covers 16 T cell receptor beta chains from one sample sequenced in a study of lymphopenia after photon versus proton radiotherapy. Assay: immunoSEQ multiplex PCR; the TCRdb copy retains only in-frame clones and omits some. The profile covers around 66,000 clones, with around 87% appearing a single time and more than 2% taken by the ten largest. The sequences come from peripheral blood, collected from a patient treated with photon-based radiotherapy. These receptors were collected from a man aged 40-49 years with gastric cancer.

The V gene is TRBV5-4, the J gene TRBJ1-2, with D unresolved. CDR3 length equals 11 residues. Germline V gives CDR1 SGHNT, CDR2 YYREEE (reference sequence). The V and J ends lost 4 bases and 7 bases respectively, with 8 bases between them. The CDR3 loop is CASSLASGYTF. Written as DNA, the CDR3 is TGTGCCAGCAGCCTGGCGAGTGGCTACACCTTC.

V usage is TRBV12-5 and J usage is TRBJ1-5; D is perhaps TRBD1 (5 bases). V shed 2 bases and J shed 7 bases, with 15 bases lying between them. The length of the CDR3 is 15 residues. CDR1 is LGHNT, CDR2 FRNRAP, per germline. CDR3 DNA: TGTGCTAGTGGTTTGTTAGTGGGGGGAAACCAGCCCCAGCATTTT. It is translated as CASGLLVGGNQPQHF.

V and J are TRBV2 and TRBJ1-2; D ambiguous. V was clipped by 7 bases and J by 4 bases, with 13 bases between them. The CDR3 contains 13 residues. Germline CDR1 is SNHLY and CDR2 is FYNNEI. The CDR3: CASTPGPTYGYTF. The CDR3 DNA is TGTGCCAGCACTCCAGGACCCACCTATGGCTACACCTTC.

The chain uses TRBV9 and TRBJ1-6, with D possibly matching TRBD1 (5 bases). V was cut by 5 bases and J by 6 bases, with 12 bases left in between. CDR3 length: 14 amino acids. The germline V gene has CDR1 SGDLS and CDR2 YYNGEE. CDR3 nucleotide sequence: TGTGCCAGCAGTTCCGGGGCCTCTAATTCACCCCTCCACTTT. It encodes CASSSGASNSPLHF.

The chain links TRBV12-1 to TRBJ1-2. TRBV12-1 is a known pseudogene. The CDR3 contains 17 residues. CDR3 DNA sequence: TGTGCCAGCATCCGGGACCGAGGAACCTTAGGTAACTATGGCTACACCTTC. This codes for CASIRDRGTLGNYGYTF.

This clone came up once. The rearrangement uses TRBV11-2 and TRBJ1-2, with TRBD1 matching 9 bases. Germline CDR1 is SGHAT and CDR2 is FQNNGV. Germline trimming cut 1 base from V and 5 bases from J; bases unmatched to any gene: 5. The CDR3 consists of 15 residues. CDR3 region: CASSLARTGVYGYTF. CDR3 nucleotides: TGTGCCAGCAGCTTAGCCCGGACAGGGGTGTATGGCTACACCTTC.

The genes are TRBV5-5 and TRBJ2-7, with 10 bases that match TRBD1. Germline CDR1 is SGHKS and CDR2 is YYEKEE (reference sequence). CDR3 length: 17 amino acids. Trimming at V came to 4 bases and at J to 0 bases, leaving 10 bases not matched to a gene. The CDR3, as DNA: TGTGCCAGCAGCCCAAACCCCGGGACAGGGGACTCCTACGAGCAGTACTTC. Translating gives CASSPNPGTGDSYEQYF.

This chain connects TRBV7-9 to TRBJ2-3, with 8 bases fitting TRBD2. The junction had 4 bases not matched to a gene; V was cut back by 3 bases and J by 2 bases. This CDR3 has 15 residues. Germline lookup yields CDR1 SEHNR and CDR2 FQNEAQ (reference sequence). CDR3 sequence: CASSFAGGNTDTQYF. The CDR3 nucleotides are TGTGCCAGCAGCTTTGCGGGGGGAAACACAGATACGCAGTATTTT.

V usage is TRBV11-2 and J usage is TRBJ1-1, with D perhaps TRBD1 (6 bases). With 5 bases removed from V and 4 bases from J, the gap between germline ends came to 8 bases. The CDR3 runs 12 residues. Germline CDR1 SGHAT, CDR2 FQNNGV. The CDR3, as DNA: TGTGCCAGCAGCCCCAGGGGCACTGAAGCTTTCTTT. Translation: CASSPRGTEAFF.

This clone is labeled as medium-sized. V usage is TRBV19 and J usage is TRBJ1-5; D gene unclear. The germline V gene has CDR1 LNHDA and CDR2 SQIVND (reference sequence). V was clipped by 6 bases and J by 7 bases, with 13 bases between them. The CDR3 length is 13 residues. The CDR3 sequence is CASSLTPGQPQHF. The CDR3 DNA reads TGTGCCAGTAGCCTTACCCCGGGACAGCCCCAGCATTTT. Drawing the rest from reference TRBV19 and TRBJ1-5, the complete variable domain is DGGITQSPKYLFRKEGQNVTLSCEQNLNHDAMYWYRQDPGQGLRLIYYSQIVNDFQKGDIAEGYSVSREKKESFPLTVTSAQKNPTAFYLCASSLTPGQPQHFGDGTRLSIL.

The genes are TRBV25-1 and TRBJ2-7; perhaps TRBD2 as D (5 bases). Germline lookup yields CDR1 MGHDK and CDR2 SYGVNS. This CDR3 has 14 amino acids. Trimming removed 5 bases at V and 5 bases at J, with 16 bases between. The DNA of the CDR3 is TGTGCCAGCAGTCCTGAGGGAAGTCTGGACGAGCAGTACTTC. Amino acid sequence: CASSPEGSLDEQYF.

Here the CDR3 DNA reads TGTGCCAGCAGAACAGGCCCCTATGGCTACACCTTC. Translating it yields CASRTGPYGYTF. The chain uses TRBV6-6 and TRBJ1-2, with D tentatively TRBD1 (5 bases). V dropped 6 bases and J dropped 4 bases, with 9 bases sitting between them. CDR1 MNHNY and CDR2 SVGAGI come from the germline V gene (reference sequence). This CDR3 has 12 residues.

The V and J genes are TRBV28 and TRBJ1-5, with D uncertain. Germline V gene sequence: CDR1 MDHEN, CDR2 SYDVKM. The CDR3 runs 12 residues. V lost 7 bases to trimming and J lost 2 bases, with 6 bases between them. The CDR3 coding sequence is TGTGCCAGCAATTGGGGCAATCAGCCCCAGCATTTT. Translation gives CASNWGNQPQHF.

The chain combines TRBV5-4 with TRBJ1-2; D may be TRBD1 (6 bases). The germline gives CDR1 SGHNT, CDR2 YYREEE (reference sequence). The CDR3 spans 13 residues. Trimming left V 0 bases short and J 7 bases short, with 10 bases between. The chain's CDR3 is CASSLDRDGGYTF. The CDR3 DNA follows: TGTGCCAGCAGCTTGGACAGGGATGGTGGCTACACCTTC.

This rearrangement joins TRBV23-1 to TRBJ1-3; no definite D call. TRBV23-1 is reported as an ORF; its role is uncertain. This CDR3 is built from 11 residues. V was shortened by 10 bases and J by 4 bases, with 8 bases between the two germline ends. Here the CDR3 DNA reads TGCGCCATAGCCCGGGGAAACACCATATATTTT. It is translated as CAIARGNTIYF.

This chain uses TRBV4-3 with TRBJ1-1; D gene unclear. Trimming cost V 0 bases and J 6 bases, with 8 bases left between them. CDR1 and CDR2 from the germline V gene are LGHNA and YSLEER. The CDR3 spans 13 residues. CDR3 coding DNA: TGCGCCAGCAGCCAAGATAGGCTTTCTGAAGCTTTCTTT. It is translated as CASSQDRLSEAFF.